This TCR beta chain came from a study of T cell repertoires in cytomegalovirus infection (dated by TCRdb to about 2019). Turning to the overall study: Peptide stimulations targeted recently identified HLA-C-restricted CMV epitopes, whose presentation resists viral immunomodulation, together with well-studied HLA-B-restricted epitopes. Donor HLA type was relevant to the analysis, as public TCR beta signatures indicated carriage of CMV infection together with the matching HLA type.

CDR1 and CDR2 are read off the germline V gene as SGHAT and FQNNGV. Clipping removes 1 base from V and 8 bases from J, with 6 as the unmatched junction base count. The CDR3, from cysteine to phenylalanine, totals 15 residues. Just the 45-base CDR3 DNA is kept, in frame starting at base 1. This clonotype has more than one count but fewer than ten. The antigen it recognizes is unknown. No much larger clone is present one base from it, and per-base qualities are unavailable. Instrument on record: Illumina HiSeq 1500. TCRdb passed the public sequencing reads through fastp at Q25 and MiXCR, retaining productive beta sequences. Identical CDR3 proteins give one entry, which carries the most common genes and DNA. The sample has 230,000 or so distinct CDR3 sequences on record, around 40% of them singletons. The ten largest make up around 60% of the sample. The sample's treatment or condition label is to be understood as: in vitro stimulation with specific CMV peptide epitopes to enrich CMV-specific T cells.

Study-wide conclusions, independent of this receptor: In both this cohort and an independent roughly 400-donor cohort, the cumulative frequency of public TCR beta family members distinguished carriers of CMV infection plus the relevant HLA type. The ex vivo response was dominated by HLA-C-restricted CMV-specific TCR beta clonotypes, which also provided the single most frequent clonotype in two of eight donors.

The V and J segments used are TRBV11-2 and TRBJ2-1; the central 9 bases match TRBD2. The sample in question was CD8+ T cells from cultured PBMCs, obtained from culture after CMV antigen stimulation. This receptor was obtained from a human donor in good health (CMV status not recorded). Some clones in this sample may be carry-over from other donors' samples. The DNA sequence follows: TGTGCCAGCAGCTTAGTGGCGGGGGGGCGCGATGAGCAGTTCTTC. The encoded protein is CASSLVAGGRDEQFF.